This TCR beta chain is from a study of T cells after yellow fever vaccination. As for the study in general: Libraries from low-cell-number fractions were prepared with the SMART-Seq v4 Ultra Low Input RNA kit.

Production of TCR cDNA was by 5'RACE template switching, which also added a universal primer site and UMIs. TCRdb ran MiXCR on the 5' RACE reads and lists one entry per CDR3 protein. The sample has about 500,000 distinct CDR3 sequences; about 17% are singletons. The sample holds a few counts of this clonotype. The V and J ends lost 4 bases and 3 bases respectively, with 6 bases between them. There are 12 residues in the CDR3. Germline CDR1 and CDR2: LNHNV and YYDKDF (reference sequence). The starting material was PBMCs, obtained about 5 days after the first yellow fever vaccination. The TCR sequence derives from a young man who received the YFV17D yellow fever vaccine. The rearrangement links TRBV15 to TRBJ1-1, with no clear D. CDR3 nucleotides: TGTGCCACCAGCATGGGTTACACTGAAGCTTTCTTT. It codes for CATSMGYTEAFF.